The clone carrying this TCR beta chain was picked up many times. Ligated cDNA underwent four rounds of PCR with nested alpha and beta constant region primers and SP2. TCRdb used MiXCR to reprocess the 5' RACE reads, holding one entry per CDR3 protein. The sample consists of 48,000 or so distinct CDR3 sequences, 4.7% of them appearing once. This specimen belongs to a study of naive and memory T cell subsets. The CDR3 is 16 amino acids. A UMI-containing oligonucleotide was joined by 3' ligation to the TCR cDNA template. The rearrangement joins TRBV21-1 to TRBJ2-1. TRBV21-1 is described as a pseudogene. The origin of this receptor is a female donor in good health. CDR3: CASSKEGLDEGNEQFF. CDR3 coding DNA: TGTGCCAGCAGCAAAGAAGGTCTAGACGAAGGCAATGAGCAGTTCTTC.